The source of this T cell receptor (beta chain) is a study of T cell responses to AZD1222 COVID-19 vaccine. General study results and limits: Among AZD1222 vaccinees, only six or seven were seropositive at baseline. Clonal diversity was possibly underestimated, and white British individuals and females predominated among donors.

With respect to this clone: What it recognizes is unknown.

The germline CDR1 and CDR2 sequences are SGHVS and FNYEAQ. The CDR3 extends over 19 amino acids. V trimming: 5 bases; J trimming: 7 bases; junction bases outside the gene matches: 22. The assay was immunoSEQ multiplex PCR, and TCRdb's table has in-frame clones only and misses some. The sample lists 100,000 to 120,000 clones, 88% seen once, with roughly 1.6% in the top ten. This sample comprised peripheral blood, obtained on day 0 of AZD1222 vaccination. The chain couples TRBV7-6 to TRBJ1-1; 10 bases align to TRBD1. This TCR was recovered from an adult in good health. CDR3 bases: TGTGCCAGCAGCCTACCGGCGGGGACAGGGGCGCCGCGGGGTGATGAAGCTTTCTTT. Protein: CASSLPAGTGAPRGDEAFF.